This T cell receptor (beta chain) was sequenced during a study of shared clonotypes between healthy human individuals. CDR3 length: 16 residues. Deletions cut 1 base from V and 9 bases from J, with 21 bases between. The germline V gene has CDR1 SGHTA and CDR2 FQGNSA. Generated by immunoSEQ multiplex PCR, the TCRdb table keeps only in-frame clones and is missing some. The sample has approximately 1,000,000 clones, approximately 80% seen once; the top ten hold approximately 0.52%. Sequenced sample: memory CD4+ T cells from PBMCs. Subset of the sample: CD45RA-negative fraction. This receptor was identified in a young man in good health. Some clones in this sample may be carry-over from other donors' samples. This chain connects TRBV7-2 to TRBJ2-5; D possibly corresponds to TRBD1 (5 bases). The CDR3 here is CASSLGLLQGRGAQYF. CDR3 coding DNA: TGTGCCAGCAGCTTAGGTCTACTCCAGGGTCGTGGGGCCCAGTACTTC.